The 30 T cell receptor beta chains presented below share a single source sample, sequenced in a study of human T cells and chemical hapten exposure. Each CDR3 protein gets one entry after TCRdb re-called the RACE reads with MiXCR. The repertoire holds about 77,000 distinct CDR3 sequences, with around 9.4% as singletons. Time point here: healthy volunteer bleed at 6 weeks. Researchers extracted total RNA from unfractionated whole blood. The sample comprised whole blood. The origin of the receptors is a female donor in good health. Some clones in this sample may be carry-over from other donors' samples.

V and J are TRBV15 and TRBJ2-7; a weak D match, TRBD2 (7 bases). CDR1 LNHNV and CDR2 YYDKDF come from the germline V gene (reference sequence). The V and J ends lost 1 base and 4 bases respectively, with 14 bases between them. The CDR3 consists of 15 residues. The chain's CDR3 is CATSRARGAIYEQYF. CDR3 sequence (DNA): TGTGCCACCAGCAGAGCCCGGGGGGCGATTTACGAGCAGTACTTC. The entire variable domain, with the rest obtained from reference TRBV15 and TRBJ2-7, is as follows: DAMVIQNPRYQVTQFGKPVTLSCSQTLNHNVMYWYQQKSSQAPKLLFHYYDKDFNNEADTPDNFQSRRPNTSFCFLDIRSPGLGDTAMYLCATSRARGAIYEQYFGPGTRLTVT.

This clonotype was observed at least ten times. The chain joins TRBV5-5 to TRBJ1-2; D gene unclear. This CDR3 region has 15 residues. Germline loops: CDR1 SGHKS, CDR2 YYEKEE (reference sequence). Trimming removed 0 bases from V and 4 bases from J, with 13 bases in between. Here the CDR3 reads CASSLVEGWVYGYTF. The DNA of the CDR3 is TGTGCCAGCAGCTTGGTGGAGGGATGGGTCTATGGCTACACCTTC.

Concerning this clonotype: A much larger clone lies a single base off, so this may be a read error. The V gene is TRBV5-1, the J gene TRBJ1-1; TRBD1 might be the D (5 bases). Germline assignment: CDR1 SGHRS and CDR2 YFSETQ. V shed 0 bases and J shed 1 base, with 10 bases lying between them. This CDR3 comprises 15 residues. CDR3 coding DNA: TGCGCCAGCAGCTTGGACGGGACGGGGAACACTGAAGCTTTCTTT. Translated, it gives CASSLDGTGNTEAFF.

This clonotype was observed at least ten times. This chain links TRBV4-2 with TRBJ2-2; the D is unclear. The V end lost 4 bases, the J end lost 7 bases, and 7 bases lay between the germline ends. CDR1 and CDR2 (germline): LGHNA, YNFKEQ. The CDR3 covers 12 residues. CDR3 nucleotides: TGTGCCAGCAGCCCGACATACGGGGAGCTGTTTTTT. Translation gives CASSPTYGELFF.

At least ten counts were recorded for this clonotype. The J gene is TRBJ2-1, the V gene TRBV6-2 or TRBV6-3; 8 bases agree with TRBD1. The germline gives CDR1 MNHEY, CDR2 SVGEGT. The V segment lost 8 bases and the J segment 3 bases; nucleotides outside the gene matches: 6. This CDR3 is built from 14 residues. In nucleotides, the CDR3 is TGTGCCAGCGTTGACAGGGGCCTCTACAATGAGCAGTTCTTC. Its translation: CASVDRGLYNEQFF.

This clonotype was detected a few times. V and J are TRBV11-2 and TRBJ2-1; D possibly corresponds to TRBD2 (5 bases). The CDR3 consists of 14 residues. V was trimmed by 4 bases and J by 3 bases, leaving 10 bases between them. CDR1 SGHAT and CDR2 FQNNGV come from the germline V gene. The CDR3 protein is CASSSGLFYNEQFF. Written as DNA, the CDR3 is TGTGCCAGCAGCTCAGGACTCTTCTACAATGAGCAGTTCTTC. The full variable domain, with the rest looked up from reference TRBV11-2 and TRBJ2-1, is EAGVAQSPRYKIIEKRQSVAFWCNPISGHATLYWYQQILGQGPKLLIQFQNNGVVDDSQLPKDRFSAERLKGVDSTLKIQPAKLEDSAVYLCASSSGLFYNEQFFGPGTRLTVL.

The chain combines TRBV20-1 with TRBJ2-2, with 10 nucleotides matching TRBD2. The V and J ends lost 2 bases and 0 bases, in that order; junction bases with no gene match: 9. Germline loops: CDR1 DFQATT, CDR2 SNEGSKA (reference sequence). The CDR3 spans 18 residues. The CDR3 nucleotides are TGCAGTGCTAGACATCCTAGCGGGGGCAAAGCGAACACCGGGGAGCTGTTTTTT. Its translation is CSARHPSGGKANTGELFF.

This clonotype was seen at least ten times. The CDR3 reads CASRTGTSLRETQYF. CDR3 DNA sequence: TGTGCCAGCAGGACCGGGACATCCCTACGAGAGACCCAGTACTTC. The V gene is TRBV12-3 or TRBV12-4, the J gene TRBJ2-5, with D possibly being TRBD1 (6 bases). The CDR3 extends over 15 amino acids. V lost 6 bases and J 4 bases, leaving 18 bases between the germline ends.

This CDR3 reads CASSQDALQGMCYGYTF. CDR3 sequence (DNA): TGTGCCAGCAGCCAAGATGCCTTGCAGGGGATGTGCTATGGCTACACCTTC. The chain employs TRBV3-1 and TRBJ1-2; TRBD1 might be the D (6 bases). In germline, CDR1 is LGHDT, CDR2 YNNKEL (reference sequence). The CDR3 consists of 17 residues. V was pared by 0 bases and J by 4 bases, with 18 bases between.

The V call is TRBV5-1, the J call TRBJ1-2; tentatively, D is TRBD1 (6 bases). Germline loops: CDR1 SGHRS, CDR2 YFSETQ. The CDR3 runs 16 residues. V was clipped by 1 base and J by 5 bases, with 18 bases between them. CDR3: CASSLSSGGGRYGYTF. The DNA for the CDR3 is TGCGCCAGCAGCTTGAGTAGTGGCGGGGGCAGGTATGGCTACACCTTC.

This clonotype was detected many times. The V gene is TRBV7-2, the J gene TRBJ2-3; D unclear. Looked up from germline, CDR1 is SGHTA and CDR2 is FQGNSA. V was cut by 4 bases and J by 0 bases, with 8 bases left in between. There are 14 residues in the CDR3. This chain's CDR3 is CASSSGRSTDTQYF. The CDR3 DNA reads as TGTGCCAGCAGCTCCGGACGGAGCACAGATACGCAGTATTTT.

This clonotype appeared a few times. CDR3 in amino acids: CAWSRGYEQYF. In DNA form, the CDR3 reads TGTGCCTGGAGCCGAGGGTACGAGCAGTACTTC. The chain recombines TRBV30 with TRBJ2-7; D might be TRBD2 (5 bases). V lost 3 bases and J lost 4, with 7 bases in between. Germline CDR1 and CDR2: GTSNPN and SVGIG (reference sequence). CDR3 length: 11 amino acids.

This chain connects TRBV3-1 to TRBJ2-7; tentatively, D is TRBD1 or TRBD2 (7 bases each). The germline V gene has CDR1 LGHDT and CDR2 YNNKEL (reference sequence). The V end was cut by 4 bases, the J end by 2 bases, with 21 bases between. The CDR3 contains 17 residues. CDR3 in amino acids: CASSRNTGAGQPYEQYF. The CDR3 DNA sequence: TGTGCCAGCAGCCGCAACACGGGAGCGGGACAGCCCTACGAGCAGTACTTC.

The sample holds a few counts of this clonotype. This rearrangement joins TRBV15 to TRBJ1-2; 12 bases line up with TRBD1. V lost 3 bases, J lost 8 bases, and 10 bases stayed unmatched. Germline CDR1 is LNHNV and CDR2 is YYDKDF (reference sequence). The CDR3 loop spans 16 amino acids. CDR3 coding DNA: TGTGCCACCAGCAGGACCCCGGGACAGGGGGCATCGGGCTACACCTTC. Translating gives CATSRTPGQGASGYTF.

The CDR3 loop is CASTRTGPGTHSGNTIYF. Written as DNA, the CDR3 is TGTGCCAGTACCCGGACAGGGCCAGGTACCCACTCTGGAAACACCATATATTTT. This chain connects TRBV19 to TRBJ1-3; 8 nucleotides agree with TRBD1. Germline V gene sequence: CDR1 LNHDA, CDR2 SQIVND (reference sequence). V lost 7 bases, J lost 0 bases, and 14 bases stayed unmatched. The CDR3 sequence is 18 residues long.

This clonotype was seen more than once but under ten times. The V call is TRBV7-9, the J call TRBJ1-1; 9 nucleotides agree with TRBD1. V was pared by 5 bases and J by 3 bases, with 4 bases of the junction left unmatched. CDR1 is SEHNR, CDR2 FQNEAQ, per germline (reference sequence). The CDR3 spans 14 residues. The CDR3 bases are TGTGCCAGCAGCGTACAGGGGGCCTACACTGAAGCTTTCTTT. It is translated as CASSVQGAYTEAFF.

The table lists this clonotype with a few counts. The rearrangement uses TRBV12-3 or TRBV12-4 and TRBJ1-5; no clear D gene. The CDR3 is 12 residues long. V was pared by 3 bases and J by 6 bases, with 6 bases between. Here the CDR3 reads CASSFRRQPQHF. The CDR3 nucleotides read TGTGCCAGCAGTTTTCGTCGTCAGCCCCAGCATTTT.

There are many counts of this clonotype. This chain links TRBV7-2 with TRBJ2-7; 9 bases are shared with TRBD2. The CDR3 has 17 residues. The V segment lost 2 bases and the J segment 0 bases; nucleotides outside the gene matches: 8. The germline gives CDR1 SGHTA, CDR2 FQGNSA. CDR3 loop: CASSLRLAVSSSYEQYF. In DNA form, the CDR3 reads TGTGCCAGCAGCTTACGACTAGCGGTAAGCAGCTCCTACGAGCAGTACTTC.

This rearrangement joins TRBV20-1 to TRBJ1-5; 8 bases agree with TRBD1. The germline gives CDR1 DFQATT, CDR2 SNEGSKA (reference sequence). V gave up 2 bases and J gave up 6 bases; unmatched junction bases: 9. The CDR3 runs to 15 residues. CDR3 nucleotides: TGCAGTGCTAGACCTCTGGGGGACAGGAGTCAGCCCCAGCATTTT. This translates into CSARPLGDRSQPQHF.

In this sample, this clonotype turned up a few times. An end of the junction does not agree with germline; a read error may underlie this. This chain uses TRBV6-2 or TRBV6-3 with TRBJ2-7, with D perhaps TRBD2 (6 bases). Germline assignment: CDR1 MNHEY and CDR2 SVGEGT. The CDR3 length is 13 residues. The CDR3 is CASSPRDLRPLTF. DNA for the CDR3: TGTGCCAGCAGCCCCAGGGACTTAAGACCTCTCACCTTC.

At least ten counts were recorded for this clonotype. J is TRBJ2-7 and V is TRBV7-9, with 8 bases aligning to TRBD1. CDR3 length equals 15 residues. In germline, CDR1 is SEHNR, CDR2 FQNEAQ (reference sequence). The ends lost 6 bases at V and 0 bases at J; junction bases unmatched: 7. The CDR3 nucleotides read TGTGCCAGCAGACCAAGGACAGGGAGCTCCTACGAGCAGTACTTC. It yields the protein CASRPRTGSSYEQYF.

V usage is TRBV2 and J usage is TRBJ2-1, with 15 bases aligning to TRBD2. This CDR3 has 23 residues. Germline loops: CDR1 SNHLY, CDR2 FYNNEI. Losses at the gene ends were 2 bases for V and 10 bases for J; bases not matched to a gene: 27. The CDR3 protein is CASSENLPNRGLAGGPISREQFF. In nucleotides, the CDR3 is TGTGCCAGCAGTGAAAATCTTCCGAATCGGGGACTAGCGGGGGGACCCATTTCCAGGGAGCAGTTCTTC.

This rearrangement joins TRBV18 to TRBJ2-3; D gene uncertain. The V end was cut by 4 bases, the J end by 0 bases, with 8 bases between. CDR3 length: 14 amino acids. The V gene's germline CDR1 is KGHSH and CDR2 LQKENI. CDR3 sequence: CASSLTHSTDTQYF. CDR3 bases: TGTGCCAGCTCACTAACCCACAGCACAGATACGCAGTATTTT.

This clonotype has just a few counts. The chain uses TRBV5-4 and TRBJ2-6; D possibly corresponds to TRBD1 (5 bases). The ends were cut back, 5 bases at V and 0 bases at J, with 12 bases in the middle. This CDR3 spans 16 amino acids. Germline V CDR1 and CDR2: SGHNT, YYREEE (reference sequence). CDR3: CASSKTAHSGANVLTF. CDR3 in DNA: TGTGCCAGCAGTAAGACAGCCCACTCTGGGGCCAACGTCCTGACTTTC.

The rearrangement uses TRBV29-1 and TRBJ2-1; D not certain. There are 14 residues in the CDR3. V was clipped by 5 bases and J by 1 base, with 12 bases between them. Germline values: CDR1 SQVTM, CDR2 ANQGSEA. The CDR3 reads CSVPTTTSYNEQFF. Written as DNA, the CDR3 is TGCAGCGTTCCCACTACTACGTCCTACAATGAGCAGTTCTTC.

The CDR3 bases are TGTGCCAGCACTGGGGTTAGCACAGATACGCAGTATTTT. Its protein product is CASTGVSTDTQYF. The chain combines TRBV7-6 with TRBJ2-3; D not certain. V was cut by 7 bases and J by 0 bases, with 8 bases left in between. The CDR3 length is 13 residues. Per the germline V gene, CDR1 is SGHVS and CDR2 is FNYEAQ.

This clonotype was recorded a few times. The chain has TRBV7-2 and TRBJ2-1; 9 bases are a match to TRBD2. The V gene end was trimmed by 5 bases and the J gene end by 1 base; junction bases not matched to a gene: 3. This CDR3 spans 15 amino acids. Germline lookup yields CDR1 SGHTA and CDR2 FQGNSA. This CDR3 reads CASSLRGGSYNEQFF. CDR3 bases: TGTGCCAGCAGCCTGCGGGGGGGATCCTACAATGAGCAGTTCTTC.

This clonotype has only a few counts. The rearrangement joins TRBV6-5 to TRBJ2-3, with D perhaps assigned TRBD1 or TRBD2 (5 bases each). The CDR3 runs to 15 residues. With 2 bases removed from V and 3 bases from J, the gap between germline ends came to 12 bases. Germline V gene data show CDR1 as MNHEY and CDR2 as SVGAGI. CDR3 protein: CASSYRSRETDTQYF. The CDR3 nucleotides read TGTGCCAGCAGTTACAGGAGCAGGGAGACAGATACGCAGTATTTT.

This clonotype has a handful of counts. The CDR3 DNA follows: TGCAGCGTCGATCCTCCGGCTATGCTGAACACTGAAGCTTTCTTT. Its protein product is CSVDPPAMLNTEAFF. The V gene is TRBV29-1, the J gene TRBJ1-1; no definite D call. The CDR3 is made up of 15 amino acids. V gave up 6 bases and J gave up 0 bases, with 17 bases separating them. Germline CDR1 SQVTM, CDR2 ANQGSEA.

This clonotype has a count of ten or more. CDR3: CASTPPRINTEAFF. In DNA, the CDR3 is TGTGCCAGCACCCCGCCCCGCATCAACACTGAAGCTTTCTTT. The chain couples TRBV2 to TRBJ1-1; D ambiguous. The ends were cut back, 7 bases at V and 2 bases at J, with 14 bases in the middle. The CDR3 runs to 14 residues. Germline CDR1 reads SNHLY; CDR2 reads FYNNEI.